This T cell receptor beta chain was sequenced in a study of shared clonotypes between healthy human individuals. Produced via immunoSEQ multiplex PCR; TCRdb's table is partial and in-frame only. The sample has 400,000 to 600,000 clones, about 85% seen once. A note on this clone: What it recognizes is unknown.

Study-wide results and caveats: A small donor pool kept down the genetic and exposure-history diversity that was represented. Only blood samples were collected, and tissue repertoires likely differ.

Germline lookup yields CDR1 SEHNR and CDR2 FQNEAQ (reference sequence). This CDR3 comprises 14 residues. V lost 4 bases and J lost 5; bases outside the gene matches: 3. The sample taken for sequencing was PBMCs. The chain combines TRBV7-9 with TRBJ1-1; 11 bases fit TRBD1. The TCR sequence derives from a woman aged 40 to 55 in good health. Some clones in this sample may be carry-over from other donors' samples. Written as DNA, the CDR3 is TGTGCCAGCAGCTCTGGACAGGGGGCAACTGAAGCTTTCTTT. Protein product: CASSSGQGATEAFF.